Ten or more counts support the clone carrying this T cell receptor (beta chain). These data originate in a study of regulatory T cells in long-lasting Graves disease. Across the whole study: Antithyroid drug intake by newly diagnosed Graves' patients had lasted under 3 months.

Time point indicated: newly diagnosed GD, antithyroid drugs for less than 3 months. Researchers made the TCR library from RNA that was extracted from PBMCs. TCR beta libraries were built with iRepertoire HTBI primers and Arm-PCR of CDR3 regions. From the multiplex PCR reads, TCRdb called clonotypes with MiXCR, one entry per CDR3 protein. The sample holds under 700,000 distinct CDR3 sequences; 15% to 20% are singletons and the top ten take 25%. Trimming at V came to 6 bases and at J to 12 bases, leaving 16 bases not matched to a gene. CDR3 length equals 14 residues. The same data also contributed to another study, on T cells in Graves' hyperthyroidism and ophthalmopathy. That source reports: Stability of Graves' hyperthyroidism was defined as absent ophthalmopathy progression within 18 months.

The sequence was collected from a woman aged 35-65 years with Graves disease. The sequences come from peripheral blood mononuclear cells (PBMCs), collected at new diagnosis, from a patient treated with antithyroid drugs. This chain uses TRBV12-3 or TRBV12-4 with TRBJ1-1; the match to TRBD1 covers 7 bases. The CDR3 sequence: CASRAGTAERTPFF. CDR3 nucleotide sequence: TGTGCCAGCAGGGCGGGGACAGCCGAACGGACCCCTTTCTTT.